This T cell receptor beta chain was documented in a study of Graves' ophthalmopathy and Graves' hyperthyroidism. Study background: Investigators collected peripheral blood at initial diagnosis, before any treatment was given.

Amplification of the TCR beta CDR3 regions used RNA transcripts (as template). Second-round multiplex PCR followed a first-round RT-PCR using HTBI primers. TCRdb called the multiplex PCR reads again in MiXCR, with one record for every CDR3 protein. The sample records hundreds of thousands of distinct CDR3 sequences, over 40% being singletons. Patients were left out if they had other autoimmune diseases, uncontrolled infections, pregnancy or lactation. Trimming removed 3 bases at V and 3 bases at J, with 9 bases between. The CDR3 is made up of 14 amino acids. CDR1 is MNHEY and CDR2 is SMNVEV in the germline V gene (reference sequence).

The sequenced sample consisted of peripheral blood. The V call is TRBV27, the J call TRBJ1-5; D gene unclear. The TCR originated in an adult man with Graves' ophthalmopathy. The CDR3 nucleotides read TGTGCCAGCAGTTTGGAACGTGCCAATCAGCCCCAGCATTTT. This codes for CASSLERANQPQHF.